The clone carrying this T cell receptor beta chain was recorded a few times. This record belongs to a study of T cells in Graves' hyperthyroidism and ophthalmopathy. Each ophthalmopathy patient scored at least 3 on the Clinical Activity Score and at least 4 on NOSPECS grade, with duration under 3 months. What was amplified from RNA transcripts were TCR beta CDR3 regions. A set of HTBI primers served as the primers for a first-round RT-PCR of the TCR CDR3. TCRdb analysed the multiplex PCR reads with MiXCR anew, one entry per CDR3 protein. The repertoire holds 300,000 or so distinct CDR3 sequences, with about a sixth as singletons. The receptor was derived from a woman aged 55-70 years with Graves' ophthalmopathy. Input material: blood.

The CDR3 region is CASSYLTGPSGANVLTF. CDR3 coding DNA: TGCGCCAGCAGCTACTTAACAGGTCCCTCTGGGGCCAACGTCCTGACTTTC. V usage is TRBV5-1 and J usage is TRBJ2-6; perhaps TRBD1 as D (5 bases). The ends were cut back, 3 bases at V and 0 bases at J, with 13 bases in the middle. CDR1 SGHRS and CDR2 YFSETQ come from the germline V gene. This CDR3 has 17 residues.